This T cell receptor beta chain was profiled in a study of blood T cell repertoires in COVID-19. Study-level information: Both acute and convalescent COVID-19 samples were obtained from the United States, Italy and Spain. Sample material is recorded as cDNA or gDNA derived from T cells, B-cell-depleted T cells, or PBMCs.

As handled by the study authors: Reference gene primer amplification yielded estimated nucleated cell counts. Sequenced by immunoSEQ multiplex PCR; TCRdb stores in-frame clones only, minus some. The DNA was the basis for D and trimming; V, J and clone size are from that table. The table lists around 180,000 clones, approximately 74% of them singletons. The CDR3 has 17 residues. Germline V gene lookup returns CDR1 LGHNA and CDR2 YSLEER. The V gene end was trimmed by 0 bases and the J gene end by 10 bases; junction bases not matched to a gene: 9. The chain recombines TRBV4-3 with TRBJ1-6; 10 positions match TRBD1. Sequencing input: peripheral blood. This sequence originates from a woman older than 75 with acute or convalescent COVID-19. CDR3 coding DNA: TGCGCCAGCAGCCAAGAAATCGGGACAGGGGTTTACTCACCCCTCCACTTT. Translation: CASSQEIGTGVYSPLHF.